This TCR beta chain emerged from a study of blood T cell repertoires in COVID-19. On the study more broadly: PBMCs, B-cell-depleted T cells, or T cells provided the cDNA or gDNA that made up the material.

Per the authors' pipeline: Estimates of nucleated cell counts were drawn from the amplification of reference gene primers. Assay used: immunoSEQ multiplex PCR; TCRdb lists only in-frame clones, some missing. The V and J calls and the clone size are those of that table, but D and trimming were determined from the DNA. The data contain roughly 130,000 clones, almost 85% of them singletons. The V gene lost 3 bases and the J gene lost 0 bases, with 20 bases spanning the gap. This CDR3 comprises 18 residues. Looked up from germline, CDR1 is WNHNN and CDR2 is SYGVQD (reference sequence). The sequencing sample was made of peripheral blood. The V gene is TRBV10-1, the J gene TRBJ1-1; TRBD1 is a possible D gene (6 bases). This TCR came from a woman in her thirties who had recovered from COVID-19. The CDR3 DNA reads as TGCGCCAGCAGTGACTTCGGGGCGCCGGGACATGTGAACACTGAAGCTTTCTTT. Translated: CASSDFGAPGHVNTEAFF.